This entry features one T cell receptor beta chain sequence. Per the authors' pipeline: Researchers report that nucleated cell counts were estimated from reference gene primer amplification. Only in-frame clones appear in the TCRdb table, and some are missing; sequencing was by immunoSEQ multiplex PCR. V and J calls plus clone size are reproduced from that table; the DNA served to infer D and trimming. The table has some 330,000 clones, more than 85% seen once; the top ten hold around a sixth. The sample originates from a study of blood T cell repertoires in COVID-19. In the study overall: Acute and convalescent COVID-19 samples came from the United States, Italy and Spain. Sample material is recorded as cDNA or gDNA derived from T cells, B-cell-depleted T cells, or PBMCs.

V lost 1 base, J lost 4 bases, and 13 bases lay in between. The length of the CDR3 is 15 residues. CDR1 SGHTA and CDR2 FQGTGA come from the germline V gene. Cohorts were assigned according to the clinical history that participants reported. Sequences were obtained from PBMCs or T cells enriched from blood (not recorded which). The sequence came from a woman between 25 and 40 years old who had recovered from COVID-19. V is TRBV7-3 and J is TRBJ2-5; TRBD2 might be the D (7 bases). CDR3 protein: CASSLNQGRGETQYF. The CDR3 region has the DNA TGTGCCAGCAGCTTAAACCAGGGGAGGGGAGAGACCCAGTACTTC.